What follows are 7 T cell receptor beta chains derived from one specimen sequenced in a study of early T cells in non-severe SARS-CoV-2 infection. TCRdb passed the 5' RACE reads through MiXCR, listing each CDR3 protein once. The table includes 60,000 or so distinct CDR3 sequences, around 12% detected once. The sequencing sample was made of whole blood. The receptor set was obtained from an adult who was a healthcare worker with PCR-confirmed SARS-CoV-2 infection or an uninfected control (not recorded which).

This clonotype has only a few counts. CDR3 protein: CASSLTGSGKVNQPQHF. DNA of the CDR3: TGCGCCAGCAGCCTTACAGGGTCGGGTAAGGTCAATCAGCCCCAGCATTTT. The chain employs TRBV4-1 and TRBJ1-5; a weak D match, TRBD1 (6 bases). From germline, CDR1 is MGHRA and CDR2 YSYEKL. The length of the CDR3 is 17 residues. The ends were cut back, 4 bases at V and 3 bases at J, with 19 bases in the middle.

This clonotype was found many times. The V gene is TRBV2, the J gene TRBJ1-3; TRBD1 might be the D (6 bases). Trimming removed 4 bases at V and 0 bases at J, with 10 bases between. This CDR3 is 15 amino acids long. The germline V gene encodes CDR1 SNHLY and CDR2 FYNNEI. Here the CDR3 DNA reads TGTGCCAGCAGTGGTGACAGGAGCTCTGGAAACACCATATATTTT. It is translated as CASSGDRSSGNTIYF.

CDR3 loop: CASSLALAGGNEQFF. The CDR3, as DNA: TGCGCCAGCAGCTTGGCCCTAGCGGGAGGCAATGAGCAGTTCTTC. The chain combines TRBV5-1 with TRBJ2-1, with 11 positions matching TRBD2. V shed 0 bases and J 6 bases; nucleotides not matched to a gene: 2. This CDR3 is built from 15 residues. Germline lookup yields CDR1 SGHRS and CDR2 YFSETQ. The full variable domain, in which reference TRBV5-1 and TRBJ2-1 provide the parts outside the CDR3, is KAGVTQTPRYLIKTRGQQVTLSCSPISGHRSVSWYQQTPGQGLQFLFEYFSETQRNKGNFPGRFSGRQFSNSRSEMNVSTLELGDSALYLCASSLALAGGNEQFFGPGTRLTVL.

There are a few counts of this clonotype. J is TRBJ2-2 and V is TRBV19, with TRBD1 identical over 7 bases. The J segment lost 0 bases and the V segment lost 3 bases, leaving 7 bases of the junction unmatched. The V gene's germline CDR1 is LNHDA and CDR2 SQIVND (reference sequence). This CDR3 spans 17 amino acids. CDR3 protein: CASSINRGAANTGELFF. As DNA, the CDR3 is TGTGCCAGTAGTATCAACAGGGGCGCCGCGAACACCGGGGAGCTGTTTTTT.

This clonotype was seen many times. J is TRBJ2-7 and V is TRBV29-1; 7 bases are a match to TRBD2. The CDR3 totals 11 residues. Germline lookup yields CDR1 SQVTM and CDR2 ANQGSEA. The junction had 1 base not matched to a gene; V was cut back by 1 base and J by 7 bases. CDR3 protein: CSVEGGGEQYF. CDR3 sequence (DNA): TGCAGCGTTGAAGGGGGGGGAGAGCAGTACTTC.

In this sample, this clonotype turned up many times. V is TRBV20-1 and J is TRBJ1-2; no clear D gene. V lost 2 bases to trimming and J lost 6 bases, with 4 bases between them. CDR1 DFQATT and CDR2 SNEGSKA come from the germline V gene (reference sequence). The CDR3 spans 10 residues. The CDR3 coding sequence is TGCAGTGCTAGACACCATGGCTACACCTTC. This encodes CSARHHGYTF.

The genes are TRBV9 and TRBJ2-1; possibly TRBD1 for D (5 bases). V was clipped by 3 bases and J by 7 bases, with 14 bases between them. The germline V gene encodes CDR1 SGDLS and CDR2 YYNGEE. This CDR3 has 14 amino acids. The CDR3 sequence: CASSEGAAPNEQFF. Written as DNA, the CDR3 is TGTGCCAGCAGCGAAGGGGCAGCTCCAAATGAGCAGTTCTTC.